A selection of T cell receptor beta chains follows, all from one sample in a study of a mutant IDH1 vaccine in newly diagnosed glioma. Sequencing was performed with immunoSEQ multiplex PCR; in TCRdb, only in-frame clones are kept and a portion is missing. The sample holds about 56,000 clones; about nine tenths are singletons and the top ten take around 1.3%. Antigen specificity for these receptors is unknown. Sequenced material: PBMCs, taken from a glioma patient whose treatment included an IDH1 peptide vaccine. The receptor set was obtained from a man aged 40-55 years with glioma. Each CDR3 is given with its conserved first and last residue. D genes are given only for firm matches. Clone size, where shown, is once, few, many, or a class for clones that have expanded.

CDR3	DNA	size	V	D	J	length
CSVGGQINYGYTF	TGCAGCGTTGGAGGACAGATTAACTATGGCTACACCTTC	NA	TRBV29-1	NA	TRBJ1-2	13
CASSLQAGQETQYF	TGTGCCAGCAGCTTACAGGCAGGACAAGAGACCCAGTACTTC	NA	TRBV7-9	NA	TRBJ2-5	14
CASRTQWTGNYEQYF	TGTGCCAGCAGAACACAATGGACAGGGAACTACGAGCAGTACTTC	NA	TRBV2	TRBD1	TRBJ2-7	15
CASSSQGAHNTEAFF	TGTGCCAGCAGTTCACAGGGGGCACATAACACTGAAGCTTTCTTT	NA	TRBV6-6	TRBD1	TRBJ1-1	15
CARNFMDRGEETQYF	TGTGCCCGTAACTTTATGGACAGGGGGGAAGAGACCCAGTACTTC	NA	TRBV6-4	TRBD1	TRBJ2-5	15
CASNGGLSDTEAFF	TGCGCCAGCAATGGGGGATTATCTGACACTGAAGCTTTCTTT	NA	TRBV4-1	NA	TRBJ1-1	14
CASSFSRIQNEKLFF	TGTGCCAGCAGCTTTTCCCGGATCCAAAATGAAAAACTGTTTTTT	NA	TRBV7-2	NA	TRBJ1-4	15
CASSLGVTGGNEKLFF	TGCGCCAGCAGCTTGGGGGTGACAGGGGGTAATGAAAAACTGTTTTTT	NA	TRBV5-1	TRBD1	TRBJ1-4	16
CASSLAASGEQYF	TGCGCCAGCAGCTTAGCGGCCTCCGGCGAGCAGTACTTC	NA	TRBV5-1	NA	TRBJ2-7	13
CASSIGDNLYEQYF	TGTGCCAGTAGTATAGGGGACAATCTTTACGAGCAGTACTTC	few	TRBV19	NA	TRBJ2-7	14
CASSSGSAQETQYF	TGTGCCAGTAGTAGTGGCAGCGCCCAAGAGACCCAGTACTTC	NA	TRBV19	NA	TRBJ2-5	14
CASSPTGTEDEKLFF	TGTGCCAGCAGCCCAACCGGGACGGAAGATGAAAAACTGTTTTTT	NA	TRBV7-6	NA	TRBJ1-4	15
CASSNTGELFF	TGTGCCAGCAGCAACACCGGGGAGCTGTTTTTT	NA	TRBV5-8	NA	TRBJ2-2	11
CASSQEGYGYTF	TGTGCCAGCAGCCAAGAAGGGTATGGCTACACCTTC	NA	TRBV9	NA	TRBJ1-2	12
CASSSGLLSTGELFF	TGCGCCAGCAGCAGCGGACTATTGAGCACCGGGGAGCTGTTTTTT	NA	TRBV5-1	NA	TRBJ2-2	15
CAIRQPGPNTEAFF	TGTGCCATCAGACAACCGGGGCCGAACACTGAAGCTTTCTTT	NA	TRBV10-3	NA	TRBJ1-1	14
CASSLGGGRKNQETQYF	TGTGCCAGCAGCCTCGGAGGTGGACGCAAGAACCAAGAGACCCAGTACTTC	NA	TRBV4-2	NA	TRBJ2-5	17
CASAPRAFSYEQYF	TGTGCCAGTGCCCCCAGAGCGTTCTCCTACGAGCAGTACTTC	NA	TRBV2	NA	TRBJ2-7	14
CAISEKGTDNQPQHF	TGTGCCATCAGTGAAAAGGGTACAGACAATCAGCCCCAGCATTTT	NA	TRBV10-3	NA	TRBJ1-5	15
CASSLRGRAKETQYF	TGTGCCAGCAGCTTACGAGGCAGGGCCAAAGAGACCCAGTACTTC	NA	TRBV5-5	NA	TRBJ2-5	15
CASSFQGGARTDTQYF	TGCGCCAGCAGCTTCCAAGGGGGCGCAAGGACAGATACGCAGTATTTT	NA	TRBV5-1	TRBD1	TRBJ2-3	16
CASSPLPGELFF	TGCGCCAGCAGTCCGTTGCCCGGGGAGCTGTTTTTT	NA	TRBV4-1	NA	TRBJ2-2	12
CASSSRYLTDTQYF	TGTGCCAGCAGCTCCCGGTATCTTACAGATACGCAGTATTTT	NA	TRBV7-2	NA	TRBJ2-3	14
CASSRPRDRGSYEQYF	TGTGCCAGCAGCAGACCCCGGGACAGGGGATCCTACGAGCAGTACTTC	NA	TRBV5-6	TRBD1	TRBJ2-7	16
CASSLASFLQETQYF	TGTGCCAGCAGCTTGGCCTCATTTTTGCAAGAGACCCAGTACTTC	NA	TRBV5-4	NA	TRBJ2-5	15
CASSIDDRASYGYTF	TGTGCCAGTAGTATAGATGACAGGGCGAGTTATGGCTACACCTTC	once	TRBV19	TRBD1	TRBJ1-2	15
CASSLQGVDTQYF	TGTGCCAGTAGTCTACAGGGGGTAGATACGCAGTATTTT	NA	TRBV19	TRBD1	TRBJ2-3	13
CASSPGLIRGDNQPQHF	TGTGCCAGCTCACCAGGGTTAATCCGGGGGGATAATCAGCCCCAGCATTTT	NA	TRBV18	NA	TRBJ1-5	17
CASSSKGTGLRTDTQYF	TGTGCCAGTAGTTCAAAAGGGACAGGGCTACGGACAGATACGCAGTATTTT	NA	TRBV19	TRBD1	TRBJ2-3	17
CASSLLGTTEQYF	TGTGCCAGTAGTCTGCTCGGGACCACCGAGCAGTACTTC	NA	TRBV19	NA	TRBJ2-7	13
CASSVWGAWGTDTQYF	TGTGCCAGCAGCGTGTGGGGCGCGTGGGGCACAGATACGCAGTATTTT	once	TRBV9	NA	TRBJ2-3	16
CASTRSNTEAFF	TGTGCCAGCACCCGTTCGAACACTGAAGCTTTCTTT	NA	TRBV11-2	NA	TRBJ1-1	12
CASSLGFRTDTQYF	TGTGCCAGCAGCTTAGGGTTCCGCACAGATACGCAGTATTTT	once	TRBV7-6	NA	TRBJ2-3	14
CASSLRPGRDEAFF	TGTGCCAGCAGTTTACGCCCCGGAAGAGATGAAGCTTTCTTT	once	TRBV27	NA	TRBJ1-1	14
CASTRGQGSSLSGNTIYF	TGTGCCAGCACCCGAGGACAGGGGTCTTCACTTTCCGGAAACACCATATATTTT	once	TRBV7-8	TRBD1	TRBJ1-3	18
CASSSHDSYEQYF	TGTGCCAGCAGTTCCCACGATTCCTACGAGCAGTACTTC	NA	TRBV27	NA	TRBJ2-7	13
CASSQTFGTSGTVYNEQFF	TGTGCCAGCAGTCAAACCTTTGGGACTAGCGGGACCGTCTACAATGAGCAGTTCTTC	NA	TRBV27	TRBD2	TRBJ2-1	19
CASSLREGLSEQYF	TGTGCCAGCAGCCTCCGAGAGGGCCTGTCGGAGCAGTACTTC	once	TRBV11-3	NA	TRBJ2-7	14
CASSSRLAGQETQYF	TGCGCCAGCAGCTCCCGACTAGCGGGACAAGAGACCCAGTACTTC	NA	TRBV5-1	TRBD2	TRBJ2-5	15
CASSLATGRETQYF	TGTGCCAGCAGTTTAGCGACAGGGAGGGAGACCCAGTACTTC	NA	TRBV27	NA	TRBJ2-5	14
CASGDRGRGLYEQYF	TGTGCTAGTGGGGATCGTGGGCGCGGGCTTTACGAGCAGTACTTC	few	TRBV12-5	NA	TRBJ2-7	15
CASSHGGEEIEQYF	TGTGCCAGCAGTCATGGGGGGGAGGAGATCGAGCAGTACTTC	NA	TRBV2	TRBD2	TRBJ2-7	14